This T cell receptor beta chain was retrieved from a study of cytomegalovirus exposure and HLA in healthy donors. Study-wide results and limits: The study carried out a later analysis of TCR beta sequences. It associated 15,000 to 20,000 of them with specific HLA alleles at a false discovery rate of 0.05. It was around 160 TCR beta chains that were listed as cytomegalovirus-associated.

Germline assignment: CDR1 LGHNA and CDR2 YSLEER. The CDR3 length is 13 residues. Unmatched junction bases numbered 4, after V lost 1 base and J lost 12 bases. With respect to this clone: Its antigen is unknown.

The primer mix had 60 Vbeta and 13 Jbeta primers. Assay: immunoSEQ multiplex PCR; the TCRdb copy retains only in-frame clones and omits some. Of around 120,000 clones in the sample, about 80% were seen once. The TCR was taken from a woman between 45 and 65 years old in good health and CMV-seronegative. Input material: PBMCs. The genes are TRBV4-3 and TRBJ2-1; 9 nucleotides align to TRBD2. In DNA form, the CDR3 reads TGCGCCAGCAGCCAAGTAGGAGCGGGAGGGCAGTTCTTC. Protein product: CASSQVGAGGQFF.